These 21 T cell receptor beta chains were all obtained from the same sample, sequenced in a study of T-cell memory formation after mild COVID-19. Using its own MiXCR run on the 5' RACE reads, TCRdb lists one record per CDR3 protein. This sample has 250,000 to 350,000 distinct CDR3 sequences, with about a sixth found just once. The sample comprised PBMCs or a T cell subset sorted from them (not recorded which). These receptors all come from a man younger than 30 who had mild COVID-19 (a few samples of this study predate the infection). Cell type and time point are not known.

The V gene is TRBV7-3, the J gene TRBJ1-2; 8 nucleotides match TRBD1. CDR1 and CDR2 (germline): SGHTA, FQGTGA. The length of the CDR3 is 15 residues. The junction had 10 bases not matched to a gene; V was cut back by 4 bases and J by 6 bases. The CDR3 protein is CASSSQGAGQNGYTF. CDR3 sequence (DNA): TGTGCCAGCAGCTCCCAGGGGGCAGGGCAGAATGGCTACACCTTC.

The chain joins TRBV7-9 to TRBJ1-2, with TRBD1 matching over 8 bases. The CDR3 contains 15 residues. Trimming took 1 base from V and 6 from J; bases not matched to a gene: 7. The V gene's germline CDR1 is SEHNR and CDR2 FQNEAQ (reference sequence). CDR3: CASSLDRGTENGYTF. In nucleotides, the CDR3 is TGTGCCAGCAGCTTAGACAGGGGGACGGAGAATGGCTACACCTTC. Full variable domain (missing parts from reference TRBV7-9 and TRBJ1-2): DTGVSQNPRHKITKRGQNVTFRCDPISEHNRLYWYRQTLGQGPEFLTYFQNEAQLEKSRLLSDRFSAERPKGSFSTLEIQRTEQGDSAMYLCASSLDRGTENGYTFGSGTRLTVV.

The rearrangement links TRBV4-1 to TRBJ1-2; D ambiguous. Trimming removed 0 bases at V and 0 bases at J, with 11 bases between. Germline lookup yields CDR1 MGHRA and CDR2 YSYEKL. CDR3 size: 16 residues. In DNA, the CDR3 is TGCGCCAGCAGCCAAGATCCCTGGGCTTCTAACTATGGCTACACCTTC. Translation: CASSQDPWASNYGYTF.

The rearrangement links TRBV7-2 to TRBJ2-6, with no clear D. This CDR3 is built from 15 residues. CDR1 and CDR2 (germline): SGHTA, FQGNSA. V lost 2 bases, J lost 5 bases, and 10 bases lay in between. The CDR3 DNA reads as TGTGCCAGCAGCTTACTTCACGTCTGGGCCAACGTCCTGACTTTC. Translated: CASSLLHVWANVLTF.

This chain links TRBV6-2 or TRBV6-3 with TRBJ2-7; 8 nucleotides match TRBD1. Trimming cost V 6 bases and J 2 bases; bases outside gene matches: 6. Germline lookup yields CDR1 MNHEY and CDR2 SVGEGT. The length of the CDR3 is 14 residues. CDR3 sequence (DNA): TGTGCCAGCAGGTCGACAGGGGTTACCTACGAGCAGTACTTC. It codes for CASRSTGVTYEQYF.

This clonotype was observed a handful of times. This sequence joins TRBV24-1 and TRBJ2-3, with unresolved D. V was clipped by 5 bases and J by 2 bases, with 7 bases between them. The germline V gene encodes CDR1 KGHDR and CDR2 SFDVKD. The CDR3 has 13 amino acids. CDR3 region: CATSGLTTDTQYF. The DNA for the CDR3 is TGTGCCACCAGTGGACTTACCACAGATACGCAGTATTTT.

This clonotype was seen a handful of times. The chain uses TRBV14 and TRBJ2-3; TRBD1 matches 8 bases. The CDR3 length is 17 residues. Per germline, CDR1 SGHDN and CDR2 FVKESK. The V segment lost 3 bases and the J segment 4 bases; nucleotides outside the gene matches: 12. CDR3 DNA: TGTGCCAGCAGCCACTCCTGGACAGGGATTACCGCAGATACGCAGTATTTT. Residues: CASSHSWTGITADTQYF.

This clonotype was seen more than once but under ten times. The CDR3: CSVDLGSKSGYTF. The CDR3 region has the DNA TGCAGCGTTGATCTGGGGTCCAAGAGTGGCTACACCTTC. V and J are TRBV29-1 and TRBJ1-2; no firm D call. Germline CDR1 reads SQVTM; CDR2 reads ANQGSEA. V lost 3 bases and J lost 7, with 15 bases in between. This CDR3 is built from 13 residues.

V gene TRBV4-2 combines with J gene TRBJ1-5; weak D call: TRBD1 (6 bases). The germline V gene encodes CDR1 LGHNA and CDR2 YNFKEQ. CDR3 length: 15 residues. V was clipped by 4 bases and J by 3 bases, with 13 bases between them. CDR3 in DNA: TGTGCCAGCAGCCCCGGACAGTCTATCAATCAGCCCCAGCATTTT. Its translation is CASSPGQSINQPQHF.

The chain joins TRBV5-1 to TRBJ1-2; 10 positions match TRBD1. Looked up from germline, CDR1 is SGHRS and CDR2 is YFSETQ. This CDR3 has 16 amino acids. Unmatched junction bases numbered 9, after V lost 1 base and J lost 6 bases. CDR3 DNA sequence: TGCGCCAGCAGCTTGCCCAGGACAGGGGGTTCCCATGGCTACACCTTC. This sequence encodes CASSLPRTGGSHGYTF. The whole variable domain, filled in from reference TRBV5-1 and TRBJ1-2, reads KAGVTQTPRYLIKTRGQQVTLSCSPISGHRSVSWYQQTPGQGLQFLFEYFSETQRNKGNFPGRFSGRQFSNSRSEMNVSTLELGDSALYLCASSLPRTGGSHGYTFGSGTRLTVV.

This clonotype turned up a few times. The chain uses TRBV27 and TRBJ1-5, with D possibly matching TRBD1 (5 bases). The germline gives CDR1 MNHEY, CDR2 SMNVEV (reference sequence). CDR3 size: 15 residues. V was cut by 3 bases and J by 7 bases, with 16 bases left in between. The CDR3 sequence is CASSFSAGGRQPQHF. The CDR3 nucleotides are TGTGCCAGCAGTTTTTCGGCGGGGGGACGACAGCCCCAGCATTTT.

The chain is built from TRBV12-3 or TRBV12-4 and TRBJ1-5, with TRBD1 matching 7 bases. The CDR3 totals 15 residues. J was trimmed by 2 bases and V by 6 bases; bases with no gene match: 7. The CDR3 sequence: CASRRQGGGNQPQHF. For the CDR3, the DNA is TGTGCCAGCAGGCGACAGGGAGGGGGCAATCAGCCCCAGCATTTT.

This clonotype was recorded a few times. The chain couples TRBV28 to TRBJ2-2; no clear D. CDR1 and CDR2 (germline): MDHEN, SYDVKM. The V end lost 8 bases, the J end lost 0 bases, and 13 bases lay between the germline ends. The CDR3 runs to 15 residues. The CDR3 nucleotides are TGTGCCAGCCTACTTAGCCCCGCGAACACCGGGGAGCTGTTTTTT. This translates into CASLLSPANTGELFF.

This clonotype turned up a few times. The CDR3 region has the DNA TGTGCCAGCAGTACCCCGGGACAGGGGGTCTACGAGCAGTACTTC. Amino acid sequence: CASSTPGQGVYEQYF. The chain has TRBV6-6 and TRBJ2-7, with 11 bases matching TRBD1. CDR3 size: 15 residues. V was clipped by 5 bases and J by 3 bases; unmatched bases: 6. CDR1 is MNHNY, CDR2 SVGAGI, per germline (reference sequence).

This clonotype was detected only a few times. The chain recombines TRBV7-9 with TRBJ1-1; 9 nucleotides agree with TRBD1. Germline V gene sequence: CDR1 SEHNR, CDR2 FQNEAQ (reference sequence). The CDR3 is made up of 15 amino acids. V shed 5 bases and J 4 bases; nucleotides not matched to a gene: 8. This chain's CDR3 is CASSPGQGLATEAFF. As DNA, the CDR3 is TGTGCCAGCAGCCCGGGACAGGGTTTGGCCACTGAAGCTTTCTTT. Full variable domain (rest looked up from reference TRBV7-9 and TRBJ1-1): DTGVSQNPRHKITKRGQNVTFRCDPISEHNRLYWYRQTLGQGPEFLTYFQNEAQLEKSRLLSDRFSAERPKGSFSTLEIQRTEQGDSAMYLCASSPGQGLATEAFFGQGTRLTVV.

V and J are TRBV4-1 and TRBJ2-1; D gene ambiguous. CDR1 and CDR2 from the germline V gene are MGHRA and YSYEKL. The CDR3 length is 14 residues. V was cut by 1 base and J by 8 bases, with 12 bases left in between. The chain's CDR3 is CASSQGLGFDEQFF. CDR3 nucleotide sequence: TGCGCCAGCAGCCAAGGGTTGGGCTTCGATGAGCAGTTCTTC.

The chain recombines TRBV5-1 with TRBJ1-1, with TRBD1 identical over 9 bases. Germline V gene data show CDR1 as SGHRS and CDR2 as YFSETQ. The CDR3 runs 14 residues. Trimming took 6 bases from V and 9 from J; bases not matched to a gene: 12. The CDR3 region has the DNA TGCGCCAGCACCACGGTGACAGGGGGAGGCCAAGCTTTCTTT. It translates to CASTTVTGGGQAFF.

This clonotype was seen only a few times. The chain links TRBV9 to TRBJ1-1, with a tentative D call TRBD1 (6 bases). Germline CDR1 SGDLS, CDR2 YYNGEE. There are 14 residues in the CDR3. Trimming stripped 0 bases from V and 3 bases from J, with 9 bases between. The CDR3 loop is CASSVGWTDTEAFF. The CDR3, as DNA: TGTGCCAGCAGCGTAGGGTGGACAGACACTGAAGCTTTCTTT.

The chain employs TRBV5-1 and TRBJ2-3; D tentatively reads TRBD1 or TRBD2 (5 bases each). CDR1 and CDR2 from the germline V gene are SGHRS and YFSETQ. Trimming took off 6 bases at V and 1 base at J, with 15 bases between the two ends. This CDR3 has 15 residues. The CDR3 DNA reads as TGCGCCAGCACCCCTGGAAGGGGACGCACAGATACGCAGTATTTT. It specifies CASTPGRGRTDTQYF.

This clonotype was seen ten or more times. V gene TRBV7-2 combines with J gene TRBJ1-2, with a possible D match to TRBD1 (5 bases). CDR1 SGHTA and CDR2 FQGNSA come from the germline V gene. Trimming took 4 bases from V and 7 from J, leaving 25 bases between them. This CDR3 region has 17 residues. DNA of the CDR3: TGTGCCAGCAGCTCCCGAAGGCAGGGCAGCTCCCTCGTTGGCTACACCTTC. Amino acid sequence: CASSSRRQGSSLVGYTF.

The sample holds many counts of this clonotype. The rearrangement joins TRBV7-2 to TRBJ1-2, with 9 bases that match TRBD1. CDR1 and CDR2 from the germline V gene are SGHTA and FQGNSA. V dropped 5 bases and J dropped 2; count of bases not matched to a gene: 9. There are 16 residues in the CDR3. CDR3 DNA sequence: TGTGCCAGCAGCCCCGGGGGACAGGGCACAAACTATGGCTACACCTTC. This translates into CASSPGGQGTNYGYTF.